This entry lists 27 T cell receptor beta chains sequenced from one sample in a study of T cells after posttransplantation cyclophosphamide. Methotrexate plus calcineurin inhibitor accompanied controls' myeloablative marrow transplants; sampling was 1 year later. Measured with immunoSEQ multiplex PCR; TCRdb has only the in-frame clones, and not every one. This sample has around 15,000 clones, with approximately 80% found just once. Sequencing used PBMCs, obtained 430 to 450 days after allogeneic stem cell transplant with calcineurin inhibitor and methotrexate. Every receptor here comes from a young adult male patient who received an allogeneic stem cell transplant from an unrelated donor, was CMV-positive, and had acute and chronic GVHD. Some T cells may be supplied by the graft donor.

This clone was seen just once. The chain has TRBV9 and TRBJ1-2; D might be TRBD1 (6 bases). The CDR3 covers 15 residues. The germline V gene has CDR1 SGDLS and CDR2 YYNGEE. Trimming removed 0 bases from V and 0 bases from J, with 9 bases in between. This CDR3 reads CASSVAAGANYGYTF. CDR3 nucleotides: TGTGCCAGCAGCGTAGCGGCAGGGGCTAACTATGGCTACACCTTC. Combining the CDR3 with reference TRBV9 and TRBJ1-2 gives the whole variable domain DSGVTQTPKHLITATGQRVTLRCSPRSGDLSVYWYQQSLDQGLQFLIQYYNGEERAKGNILERFSAQQFPDLHSELNLSSLELGDSALYFCASSVAAGANYGYTFGSGTRLTVV.

This chain uses TRBV19 with TRBJ2-2; possibly TRBD2 for D (5 bases). CDR1 is LNHDA, CDR2 SQIVND, per germline (reference sequence). Between the trimmed V and J ends, which lost 1 base and 5 bases, there was a span of 5 bases. The length of the CDR3 is 13 residues. The DNA of the CDR3 is TGTGCCAGTAGTATAGCGGGGACCGGGGAGCTGTTTTTT. This sequence encodes CASSIAGTGELFF. Together with reference TRBV19 and TRBJ2-2, the CDR3 gives the full variable domain: DGGITQSPKYLFRKEGQNVTLSCEQNLNHDAMYWYRQDPGQGLRLIYYSQIVNDFQKGDIAEGYSVSREKKESFPLTVTSAQKNPTAFYLCASSIAGTGELFFGEGSRLTVL.

This clone was observed once. The chain employs TRBV2 and TRBJ2-7; D might be TRBD2 (6 bases). Per germline, CDR1 SNHLY and CDR2 FYNNEI. The CDR3 consists of 15 residues. Trimming removed 9 bases at V and 0 bases at J, with 18 bases between. The CDR3 reads CARGGETPDSYEQYF. CDR3 DNA sequence: TGTGCCAGGGGGGGAGAAACTCCCGACTCCTACGAGCAGTACTTC.

This chain joins TRBV4-3 and TRBJ2-1; 10 bases are a match to TRBD2. Trimming at V came to 1 base and at J to 10 bases, leaving 7 bases not matched to a gene. CDR3 length equals 15 residues. Germline CDR1 LGHNA, CDR2 YSLEER. CDR3 loop: CASSQVGTSVGEQFF. The DNA of the CDR3 is TGCGCCAGCAGCCAAGTAGGGACTAGCGTCGGAGAGCAGTTCTTC.

This clone came up once. The rearrangement joins TRBV7-7 to TRBJ2-2, with TRBD2 as a possible D gene (6 bases). The germline V gene has CDR1 SSHAT and CDR2 FNYEAQ (reference sequence). This CDR3 region has 14 residues. The ends were cut back, 5 bases at V and 5 bases at J, with 12 bases in the middle. The CDR3 nucleotides are TGTGCCAGCAGCCCCGGAGGGAGGACCGGGGAGCTGTTTTTT. Amino acid sequence: CASSPGGRTGELFF.

A note on this clone: Other DNA sequences in this specimen translate into the identical CDR3. The rearrangement joins TRBV5-5 to TRBJ2-3; TRBD2 matches 11 bases. Looked up from germline, CDR1 is SGHKS and CDR2 is YYEKEE (reference sequence). The CDR3 sequence is 19 residues long. J was trimmed by 4 bases and V by 3 bases; bases with no gene match: 16. CDR3 in amino acids: CASSSSPGLADTTADTQYF. In nucleotides, the CDR3 is TGTGCCAGCAGCTCATCACCGGGACTAGCGGATACCACCGCAGATACGCAGTATTTT.

This clone was seen only once. The gene calls are TRBV27 and TRBJ1-2; D not certain. CDR3 length: 12 residues. V was trimmed by 4 bases and J by 7 bases, leaving 10 bases between them. Germline CDR1 is MNHEY and CDR2 is SMNVEV (reference sequence). The CDR3 loop is CASSSFGAGYTF. CDR3 sequence (DNA): TGTGCCAGCAGTTCCTTCGGAGCTGGCTACACCTTC.

This chain joins TRBV29-1 and TRBJ1-2; 9 positions match TRBD1. The CDR3 runs to 14 residues. Trimming removed 7 bases from V and 2 bases from J; junction bases left unmatched: 8. Germline CDR1 reads SQVTM; CDR2 reads ANQGSEA. CDR3 nucleotide sequence: TGCAGCGCTTTGACAGGGGGTCGGAACTATGGCTACACCTTC. It codes for CSALTGGRNYGYTF.

The gene calls are TRBV9 and TRBJ1-1, with TRBD1 as a possible D gene (5 bases). V lost 2 bases and J lost 4, with 15 bases in between. Germline V gene sequence: CDR1 SGDLS, CDR2 YYNGEE. The CDR3 sequence is 15 residues long. The CDR3 nucleotides are TGTGCCAGCAGCGTTTGGGGTGGAGGGACCACTGAAGCTTTCTTT. Residues: CASSVWGGGTTEAFF.

The chain is built from TRBV28 and TRBJ1-2, with D maybe TRBD1 (5 bases). Trimming shortened V by 4 bases and J by 8 bases, and 11 bases separated the two germline ends. Germline V gives CDR1 MDHEN, CDR2 SYDVKM. The length of the CDR3 is 12 residues. The CDR3 loop reads CASSSNRKGYTF. The CDR3 region has the DNA TGTGCCAGCAGTTCCAACAGGAAAGGCTACACCTTC.

This chain links TRBV7-2 with TRBJ2-5; no clear D. The germline CDR1 and CDR2 sequences are SGHTA and FQGNSA. V was shortened by 4 bases and J by 0 bases, with 9 bases between the two germline ends. This CDR3 contains 14 residues. The chain's CDR3 is CASSSTSYQETQYF. CDR3 coding DNA: TGTGCCAGCAGCTCCACTTCGTACCAAGAGACCCAGTACTTC.

This chain links TRBV27 with TRBJ2-7, with 7 nucleotides matching TRBD2. Germline CDR1 is MNHEY and CDR2 is SMNVEV (reference sequence). The CDR3 covers 17 residues. J was trimmed by 2 bases and V by 5 bases; bases with no gene match: 15. In nucleotides, the CDR3 is TGTGCCAGCAGTCCCCTTGGGACGGGGACTACCACCTACGAGCAGTACTTC. This codes for CASSPLGTGTTTYEQYF.

The rearrangement joins TRBV18 to TRBJ1-2; 8 bases fit TRBD1. Germline CDR1 reads KGHSH; CDR2 reads LQKENI. The V and J ends lost 6 bases and 0 bases, in that order; junction bases with no gene match: 6. The CDR3 extends over 15 amino acids. Here the CDR3 reads CASSTGGSANYGYTF. CDR3 in DNA: TGTGCCAGCTCCACAGGGGGATCCGCTAACTATGGCTACACCTTC.

The sample holds a few counts of this clone. The rearrangement joins TRBV11-2 to TRBJ2-5; no clear D. The CDR3 covers 15 residues. Germline V gene data show CDR1 as SGHAT and CDR2 as FQNNGV. Trimming removed 2 bases from V and 5 bases from J, with 15 bases in between. The CDR3 region has the DNA TGTGCCAGCAGCTTAAGGTTTTCAGGTGGTGAGACCCAGTACTTC. This gives the protein CASSLRFSGGETQYF.

The chain has TRBV13 and TRBJ2-1; 10 bases map to TRBD2. The CDR3 extends over 17 amino acids. CDR1 and CDR2 (germline): PRHDT, FYEKMQ (reference sequence). Unmatched junction bases numbered 13, after V lost 5 bases and J lost 6 bases. The CDR3 region is CASSPPATSGASNEQFF. Written as DNA, the CDR3 is TGTGCCAGCAGCCCTCCCGCAACTAGCGGGGCAAGCAATGAGCAGTTCTTC.

The rearrangement links TRBV7-7 to TRBJ2-2; maybe TRBD1 (6 bases). CDR1 and CDR2 (germline): SSHAT, FNYEAQ (reference sequence). The V and J ends lost 1 base and 7 bases respectively, with 19 bases between them. There are 17 residues in the CDR3. The DNA of the CDR3 is TGTGCCAGCAGCTTAGATCAGGGGATGGCCCCATTCGGGGAGCTGTTTTTT. Its protein product is CASSLDQGMAPFGELFF.

The chain links TRBV21-1 to TRBJ2-1; the table's D call TRBD2 went unverified against the DNA. TRBV21-1 is labeled a pseudogene. This CDR3 is built from 15 residues. CDR3 bases: TGTGCCAGAACCGGGGAGGGACTAGTCTACAATGAGCAGTTCTTC. Translated, it gives CARTGEGLVYNEQFF.

This chain links TRBV30 with TRBJ2-1; the match to TRBD1 covers 7 bases. The germline gives CDR1 GTSNPN, CDR2 SVGIG (reference sequence). The CDR3 has 12 residues. J lost 4 bases, V lost 7 bases, and 4 bases had no gene match. The CDR3: CAFLGQYNEQFF. As DNA, the CDR3 is TGTGCCTTCTTGGGACAGTACAATGAGCAGTTCTTC.

This clone was detected only a few times. This rearrangement joins TRBV21-1 to TRBJ1-1; the D call of TRBD1 is as the table states it, not checked on the DNA. TRBV21-1 is termed a pseudogene. CDR3 length: 13 amino acids. As DNA, the CDR3 is TGTGCCAGCAGCTCAGGCGACAGGGCTGAAGCTTTCTTT. It codes for CASSSGDRAEAFF.

The chain employs TRBV9 and TRBJ2-1; 8 bases fit TRBD2. CDR3 length: 13 amino acids. Trimming at V came to 6 bases and at J to 6 bases, leaving 5 bases not matched to a gene. The germline gives CDR1 SGDLS, CDR2 YYNGEE. CDR3 DNA: TGTGCCAGCACCGGGACTAGTGGCAATGAGCAGTTCTTC. Protein product: CASTGTSGNEQFF.

This rearrangement joins TRBV2 to TRBJ1-2; 7 nucleotides match TRBD1. Trimming cost V 6 bases and J 6 bases; bases outside gene matches: 13. The CDR3 length is 15 residues. The germline V gene encodes CDR1 SNHLY and CDR2 FYNNEI. The CDR3 bases are TGTGCCAGCAGGAATAGACAGGGAAACTACGATGGCTACACCTTC. Translated: CASRNRQGNYDGYTF.

The rearrangement uses TRBV9 and TRBJ1-1; weak D call: TRBD1 (5 bases). Deletions cut 0 bases from V and 5 bases from J, with 11 bases between. CDR3 size: 14 residues. Germline values: CDR1 SGDLS, CDR2 YYNGEE. This CDR3 reads CASSVGAGLTEAFF. The CDR3 DNA sequence: TGTGCCAGCAGCGTAGGAGCAGGGCTGACTGAAGCTTTCTTT.

CDR3 nucleotides: TGTGCCAGCAGCTTAAGGGCCGTTCGGGATAACTATGGCTACACCTTC. Its protein is CASSLRAVRDNYGYTF. The J gene is TRBJ1-2, the V gene TRBV7-9; D unresolved. The CDR3 spans 16 residues. In germline, CDR1 is SEHNR, CDR2 FQNEAQ (reference sequence). Trimming stripped 2 bases from V and 1 base from J, with 14 bases between.

The genes are TRBV28 and TRBJ2-6, with a possible D match to TRBD2 (5 bases). Germline V gene data show CDR1 as MDHEN and CDR2 as SYDVKM. V shed 8 bases and J shed 5 bases, with 22 bases lying between them. The CDR3 spans 17 residues. This chain's CDR3 is CASFPTRWSGRANVLTF. The CDR3 DNA reads as TGTGCCAGCTTCCCAACTCGATGGTCGGGGAGGGCCAACGTCCTGACTTTC. The full variable domain, with the rest looked up from reference TRBV28 and TRBJ2-6, is DVKVTQSSRYLVKRTGEKVFLECVQDMDHENMFWYRQDPGLGLRLIYFSYDVKMKEKGDIPEGYSVSREKKERFSLILESASTNQTSMYLCASFPTRWSGRANVLTFGAGSRLTVL.

The rearrangement uses TRBV5-1 and TRBJ2-5; the D gene is possibly TRBD1 (6 bases). Germline CDR1 SGHRS, CDR2 YFSETQ. CDR3 length: 16 residues. The V gene lost 0 bases and the J gene lost 2 bases, with 14 bases spanning the gap. CDR3 sequence (DNA): TGCGCCAGCAGCTTGGTGGGGGCAGGTTCGCAAGAGACCCAGTACTTC. The encoded protein is CASSLVGAGSQETQYF.

J is TRBJ1-5 and V is TRBV15; D uncertain. V was clipped by 0 bases and J by 2 bases, with 8 bases between them. There are 15 residues in the CDR3. Germline CDR1 reads LNHNV; CDR2 reads YYDKDF (reference sequence). CDR3 in amino acids: CATSRERVGNQPQHF. The CDR3 nucleotides read TGTGCCACCAGCAGAGAGAGGGTAGGCAATCAGCCCCAGCATTTT.

The rearrangement joins TRBV21-1 to TRBJ1-2; the listed D gene, TRBD1, was not tested against the DNA. TRBV21-1 is a documented pseudogene. This CDR3 contains 14 residues. The DNA for the CDR3 is TGTGCCAGCAGCCCTTCGACAGGGCACTATGGCTACACCTTC. Translation: CASSPSTGHYGYTF.